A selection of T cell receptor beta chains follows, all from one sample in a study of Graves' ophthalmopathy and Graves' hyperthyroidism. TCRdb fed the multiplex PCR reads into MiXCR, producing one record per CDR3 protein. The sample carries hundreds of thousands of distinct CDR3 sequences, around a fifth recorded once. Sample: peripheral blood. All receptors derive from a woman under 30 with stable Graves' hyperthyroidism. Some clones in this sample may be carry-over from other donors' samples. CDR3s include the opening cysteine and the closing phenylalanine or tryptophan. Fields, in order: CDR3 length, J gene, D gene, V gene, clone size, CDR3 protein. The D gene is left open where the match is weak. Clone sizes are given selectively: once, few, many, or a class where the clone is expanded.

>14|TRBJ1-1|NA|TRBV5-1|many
CASSPGTRTGRAFF
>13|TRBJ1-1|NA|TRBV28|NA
CASKLHGRTEAFF
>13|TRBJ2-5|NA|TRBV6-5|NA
CASSYSQGRTQYF
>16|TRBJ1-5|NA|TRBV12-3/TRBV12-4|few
CASSLEWENSNQPQHF
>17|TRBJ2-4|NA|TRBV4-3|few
CASSQDVGRLAKNIQYF
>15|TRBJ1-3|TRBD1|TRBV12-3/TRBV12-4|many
CASRPTGDSGNTIYF
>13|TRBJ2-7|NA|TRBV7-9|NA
CASRADGAYEQYF
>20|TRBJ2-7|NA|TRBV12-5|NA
CASGSLVLQGGTRSSYEQYF
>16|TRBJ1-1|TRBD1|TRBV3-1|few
CASSRRTGALNTEAFF
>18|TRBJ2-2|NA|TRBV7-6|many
CASSLIEGPTGHTGELFF
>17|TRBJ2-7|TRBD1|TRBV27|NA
CASSFFRKTGVVYEQYF
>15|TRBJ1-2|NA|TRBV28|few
CASSLVGGGYYGYTF
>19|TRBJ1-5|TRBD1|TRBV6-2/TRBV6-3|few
CASSYPAGQGRPRNQPQHF
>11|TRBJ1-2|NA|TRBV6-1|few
CAIFRQYGYTF
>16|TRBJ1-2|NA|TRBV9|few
CASSVEGDPGGYGYTF
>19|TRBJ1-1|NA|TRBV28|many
CASTSVDQAARKLNTEAFF
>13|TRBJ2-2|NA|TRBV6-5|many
CASSFGYTGELFF
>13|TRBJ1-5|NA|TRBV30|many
CAWSGGGLGPQHF
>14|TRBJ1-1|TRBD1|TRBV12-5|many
CASLVGAGGTEAFF
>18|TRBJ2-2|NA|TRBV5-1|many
CASSLYPYRYANTGELFF
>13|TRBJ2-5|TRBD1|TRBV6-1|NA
CASCRDSQETQYF
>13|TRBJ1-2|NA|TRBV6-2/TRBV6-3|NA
CASSRERYYGYTF
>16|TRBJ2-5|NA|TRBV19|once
CASSPLRGQSQETQYF
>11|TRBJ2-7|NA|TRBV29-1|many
CSVQGGYEQYF
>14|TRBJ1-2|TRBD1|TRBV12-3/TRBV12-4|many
CASSPGQGFYGYTF
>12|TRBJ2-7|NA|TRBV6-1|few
CASSAADYEQYF
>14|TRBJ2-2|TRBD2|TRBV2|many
CATRGTTNSGELFF
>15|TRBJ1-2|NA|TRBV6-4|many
CASSDSPTDRYGYTF
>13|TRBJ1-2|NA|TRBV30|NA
CAWSSRANYGYTF
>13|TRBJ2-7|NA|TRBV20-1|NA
CSAKGSRSYEQYF
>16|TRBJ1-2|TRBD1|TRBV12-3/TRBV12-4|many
CASSKQAGGASYGYTF
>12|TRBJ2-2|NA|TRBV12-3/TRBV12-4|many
CATQGNTGELFF
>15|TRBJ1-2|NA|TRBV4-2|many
CASSQDRAGNYGYTF
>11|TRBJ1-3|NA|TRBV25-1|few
CATVEGNTIYF
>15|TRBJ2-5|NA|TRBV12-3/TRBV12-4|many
CASSQGQPTQETQYF
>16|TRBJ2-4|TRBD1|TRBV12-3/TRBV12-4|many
CASRGQGWRAKNIQYF
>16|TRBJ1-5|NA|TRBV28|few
CASTLDWAVSNQPQHF
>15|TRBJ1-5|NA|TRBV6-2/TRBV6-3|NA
CASSYSWRDGQPQHF
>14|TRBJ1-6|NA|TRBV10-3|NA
CAIRPGQPNSPLHF
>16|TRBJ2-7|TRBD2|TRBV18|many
CASSSGTSGSFHEQYF
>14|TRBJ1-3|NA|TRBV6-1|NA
CASRGTSSGNTIYF
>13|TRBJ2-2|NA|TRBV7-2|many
CASGGESTGELFF
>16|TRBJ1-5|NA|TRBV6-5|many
CASLARATYSNQPQHF
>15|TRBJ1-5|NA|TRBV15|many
CATSSWTSSNQPQHF
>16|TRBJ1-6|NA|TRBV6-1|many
CASTSGGSSYNSPLHF
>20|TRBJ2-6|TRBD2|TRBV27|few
CASSLSGPTSVISGANVLTF
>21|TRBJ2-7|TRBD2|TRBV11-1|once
CASSLALSGMVTSGRELEQYF
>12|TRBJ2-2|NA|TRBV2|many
CASTFMTGELFF
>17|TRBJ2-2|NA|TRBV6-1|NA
CASSSYLSGPNTGELFF
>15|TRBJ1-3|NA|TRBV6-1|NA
CASSPWTAPGHTIYF
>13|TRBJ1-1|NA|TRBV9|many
CASSVDGNTEAFF
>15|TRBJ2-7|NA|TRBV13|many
CASSLDSRGGYEQYF
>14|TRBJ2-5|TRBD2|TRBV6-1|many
CASSERRERVTQYF
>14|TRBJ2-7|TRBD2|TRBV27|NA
CASSSLAGSHEQYF
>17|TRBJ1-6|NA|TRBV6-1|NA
CASTPGGFSSYNSPLHF